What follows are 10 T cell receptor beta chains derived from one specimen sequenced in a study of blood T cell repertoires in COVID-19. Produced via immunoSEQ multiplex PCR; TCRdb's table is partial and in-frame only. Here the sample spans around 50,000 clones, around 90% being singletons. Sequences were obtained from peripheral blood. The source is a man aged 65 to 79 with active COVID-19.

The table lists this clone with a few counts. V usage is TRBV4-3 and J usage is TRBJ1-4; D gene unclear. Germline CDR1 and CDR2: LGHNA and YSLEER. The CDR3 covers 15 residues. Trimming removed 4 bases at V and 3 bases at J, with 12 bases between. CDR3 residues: CASSPGGEANEKLFF. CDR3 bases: TGCGCCAGCAGCCCCGGCGGGGAGGCTAATGAAAAACTGTTTTTT.

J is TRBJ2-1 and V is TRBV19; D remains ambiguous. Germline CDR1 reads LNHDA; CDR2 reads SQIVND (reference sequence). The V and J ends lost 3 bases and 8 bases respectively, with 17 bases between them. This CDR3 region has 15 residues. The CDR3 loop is CASSIVRTRKDEQFF. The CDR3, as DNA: TGTGCCAGTAGTATCGTTCGAACCAGGAAGGATGAGCAGTTCTTC.

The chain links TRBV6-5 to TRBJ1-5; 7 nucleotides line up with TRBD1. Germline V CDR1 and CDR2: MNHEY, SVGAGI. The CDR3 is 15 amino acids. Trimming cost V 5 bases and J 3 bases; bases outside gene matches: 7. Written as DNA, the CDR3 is TGTGCCAGCAGTCCAGACAGGGTATACAATCAGCCCCAGCATTTT. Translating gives CASSPDRVYNQPQHF.

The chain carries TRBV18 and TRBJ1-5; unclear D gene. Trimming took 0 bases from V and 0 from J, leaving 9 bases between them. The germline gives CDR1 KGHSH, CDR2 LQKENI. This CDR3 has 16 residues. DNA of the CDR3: TGTGCCAGCTCACCACCTTCCGTGTATAGCAATCAGCCCCAGCATTTT. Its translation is CASSPPSVYSNQPQHF.

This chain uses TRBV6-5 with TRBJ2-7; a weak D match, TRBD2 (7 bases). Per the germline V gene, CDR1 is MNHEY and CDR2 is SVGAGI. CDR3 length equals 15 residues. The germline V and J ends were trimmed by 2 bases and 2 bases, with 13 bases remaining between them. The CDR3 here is CASSYQQGGTYEQYF. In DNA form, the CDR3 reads TGTGCCAGCAGTTACCAACAGGGAGGGACCTACGAGCAGTACTTC.

This chain's CDR3 is CASSQGVTGTDTQYF. DNA for the CDR3: TGTGCCAGCAGCCAGGGGGTTACCGGCACAGATACGCAGTATTTT. The gene calls are TRBV5-6 and TRBJ2-3, with TRBD1 identical over 7 bases. Germline CDR1 and CDR2: SGHDT and YYEEEE. The CDR3 totals 15 residues. V shed 4 bases, J shed 1 base, and the junction held 6 bases outside the gene matches.

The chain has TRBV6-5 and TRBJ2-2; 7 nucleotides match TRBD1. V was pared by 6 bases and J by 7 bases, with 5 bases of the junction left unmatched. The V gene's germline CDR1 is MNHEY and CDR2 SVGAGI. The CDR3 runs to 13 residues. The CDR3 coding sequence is TGTGCCAGCAGCTTACAGGGGAGCGGGGAGCTGTTTTTT. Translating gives CASSLQGSGELFF.

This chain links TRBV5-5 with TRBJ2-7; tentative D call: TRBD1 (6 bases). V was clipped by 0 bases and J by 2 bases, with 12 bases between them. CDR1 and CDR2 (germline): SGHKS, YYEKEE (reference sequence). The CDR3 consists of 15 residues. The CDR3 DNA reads TGTGCCAGCAGCTTGGGTACAGGGTGGGCCTACGAGCAGTACTTC. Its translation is CASSLGTGWAYEQYF.

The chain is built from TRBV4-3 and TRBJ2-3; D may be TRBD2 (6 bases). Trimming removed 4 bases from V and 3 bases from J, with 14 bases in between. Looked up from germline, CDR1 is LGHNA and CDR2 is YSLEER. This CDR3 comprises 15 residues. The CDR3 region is CASSPGGSLTDTQYF. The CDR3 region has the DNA TGCGCCAGCAGCCCCGGAGGGTCTTTAACAGATACGCAGTATTTT.

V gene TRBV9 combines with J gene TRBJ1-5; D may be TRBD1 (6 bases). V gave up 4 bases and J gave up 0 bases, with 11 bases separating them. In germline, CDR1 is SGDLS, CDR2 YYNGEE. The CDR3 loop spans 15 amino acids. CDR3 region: CASSKAGDSNQPQHF. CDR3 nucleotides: TGTGCCAGCAGCAAAGCAGGGGATAGCAATCAGCCCCAGCATTTT.